The 5 T cell receptor beta chains listed next were all sequenced from one sample in a study of shared clonotypes between healthy human individuals. Profiling relied on immunoSEQ multiplex PCR, and the TCRdb table lists in-frame clones only, not all of them. The table records fewer than 700,000 clones, roughly 72% of them present only once. Sample: PBMCs. These receptors were collected from a woman in her thirties or forties in good health. Some clones in this sample may be carry-over from other donors' samples.

The chain combines TRBV9 with TRBJ1-2; maybe TRBD1 (6 bases). V lost 4 bases, J lost 4 bases, and 20 bases lay in between. Germline V gives CDR1 SGDLS, CDR2 YYNGEE. The CDR3 is 16 amino acids. CDR3 sequence (DNA): TGTGCCAGCAGCCCTCTCGGTGAGGGGGGGGTCTATGGCTACACCTTC. As protein: CASSPLGEGGVYGYTF.

The V gene is TRBV28, the J gene TRBJ1-2; D remains ambiguous. Germline V gene lookup returns CDR1 MDHEN and CDR2 SYDVKM. The CDR3 has 12 residues. Trimming took off 5 bases at V and 3 bases at J, with 7 bases between the two ends. CDR3 loop: CASSPGDYGYTF. The CDR3 DNA is TGTGCCAGCAGTCCGGGTGACTATGGCTACACCTTC.

The V call is TRBV7-2, the J call TRBJ2-7, with TRBD1 matching 10 bases. Per the germline V gene, CDR1 is SGHTA and CDR2 is FQGNSA. The length of the CDR3 is 14 residues. With 3 bases clipped from V and 9 bases from J, the junction kept 8 bases outside the gene matches. The CDR3 sequence: CASSLDRGSPWQYF. CDR3 bases: TGTGCCAGCAGCTTGGACAGGGGGAGCCCATGGCAGTACTTC. The full variable domain, completed using reference TRBV7-2 and TRBJ2-7, is GAGVSQSPSNKVTEKGKDVELRCDPISGHTALYWYRQSLGQGLEFLIYFQGNSAPDKSGLPSDRFSAERTGGSVSTLTIQRTQQEDSAVYLCASSLDRGSPWQYFGPGTRLTVT.

The rearrangement links TRBV6-1 to TRBJ1-2; the D gene is possibly TRBD1 (5 bases). V lost 1 base and J 4 bases, leaving 13 bases between the germline ends. In germline, CDR1 is MNHNS, CDR2 SASEGT. The CDR3 has 15 amino acids. CDR3 nucleotide sequence: TGTGCCAGCAGTGAAGGTCCGGGGGAGAGCTATGGCTACACCTTC. Protein sequence: CASSEGPGESYGYTF.

V and J are TRBV6-5 and TRBJ1-5; D remains ambiguous. V lost 7 bases, J lost 0 bases, and 13 bases lay in between. This CDR3 has 15 amino acids. Germline V CDR1 and CDR2: MNHEY, SVGAGI. CDR3 DNA sequence: TGTGCCAGCACCCTGACGGCTGATAGCAATCAGCCCCAGCATTTT. Translated, it gives CASTLTADSNQPQHF.